This is a list of T cell receptor beta chains from one sample in a study of cytomegalovirus exposure and HLA in healthy donors. Clones were sequenced by immunoSEQ multiplex PCR, and TCRdb holds only the in-frame ones, with some missing. The table shows about 90,000 clones, with around four fifths occurring only once. The sequenced sample consisted of PBMCs. These receptors all stem from a man younger than 40 in good health and CMV-seronegative. Both conserved end residues are part of each CDR3. Some rows have no size entry. The others give once, few or many, or a class for an expanded clone.

V	size	J	CDR3
TRBV11-1	-	TRBJ2-7	CASSLDASGSGEQYF
TRBV6-1	-	TRBJ2-1	CASSELAGGYNEQFF
TRBV14	-	TRBJ1-1	CASSYRPGQLNTEAFF
TRBV2	-	TRBJ2-5	CASSAVGGAETQYF
TRBV9	-	TRBJ1-1	CASSVGQGKGTEAFF
TRBV4-1	few	TRBJ2-1	CASSQGMAGNTYNEQFF
TRBV7-6	-	TRBJ2-5	CASSLGAGGQETQYF
TRBV6-1	-	TRBJ1-5	CASTGQFYSNQPQHF
TRBV19	few	TRBJ1-2	CASSIEGRGFGYTF
TRBV18	-	TRBJ1-2	CASSGGPEYGYTF
TRBV5-1	few	TRBJ2-5	CASSDRGGETQYF
TRBV18	-	TRBJ1-6	CASSPLGQGGDSPLHF
TRBV4-2	-	TRBJ2-5	CASSQEGQGEGETQYF
TRBV4-2	-	TRBJ1-1	CASSQDEKNTEAFF
TRBV7-9	-	TRBJ2-5	CASTPSAQETQYF
TRBV7-3	-	TRBJ2-1	CASSPRGSHEQFF
TRBV28	-	TRBJ1-3	CASSTVPGQGLDTIYF
TRBV30	-	TRBJ2-7	CAWGRTDNYEQYF
TRBV4-2	-	TRBJ2-2	CASSQGLAGGSTGELFF
TRBV9	-	TRBJ2-5	CASSAFAGGNQETQYF
TRBV5-1	few	TRBJ1-2	CASSFGGDGYTF
TRBV7-2	-	TRBJ1-1	CASSSSRLPKKTEAFF
TRBV6-1	few	TRBJ1-6	CASSARQGGNSPLHF
TRBV2	-	TRBJ1-1	CASSGQGASTEAFF
TRBV11-2	-	TRBJ1-5	CASSPAFEEPQHF
TRBV9	-	TRBJ2-3	CASSAITFLGGSTDTQYF
TRBV27	-	TRBJ1-4	CASSRSQATNEKLFF
TRBV7-9	-	TRBJ1-5	CASSAGYQPQHF
TRBV19	once	TRBJ2-7	CATQGVGGDEQYF
TRBV7-2	once	TRBJ2-5	CASSPGAVQETQYF
TRBV30	once	TRBJ1-1	CAWNRYPTATEAFF
TRBV2	-	TRBJ1-6	CASSAGQGLRSPLHF
TRBV19	-	TRBJ2-5	CASSMTREETQYF
TRBV29-1	-	TRBJ2-3	CSVTGGEDTQYF
TRBV6-5	-	TRBJ2-1	CASSFLKANEQFF
TRBV5-1	-	TRBJ2-3	CASSVHTDTQYF
TRBV18	-	TRBJ2-7	CASSTIQGVHEQYF
TRBV28	once	TRBJ1-4	CASSPGTGGEKLFF
TRBV7-6	few	TRBJ1-4	CASSLNSRATNEKLFF
TRBV5-6	-	TRBJ2-1	CASSFVLDTGGLGQFF
TRBV9	-	TRBJ2-5	CASSVGTVQETQYF
TRBV7-3	-	TRBJ1-1	CASSSTGQNTEAFF
TRBV10-1	-	TRBJ1-1	CASKKEANTEAFF
TRBV6-5	-	TRBJ2-7	CASSRTGDSYEQYF
TRBV7-9	-	TRBJ1-5	CASSAQGAGGNQPQHF
TRBV6-6	-	TRBJ2-3	CASSFKGWEGEAQYF